What follows is one T cell receptor (beta chain) and its context. The antigen is not known. The data stem from a study of regulatory T cells in long-lasting Graves disease. Time point reported: persistent/refractory GD, antithyroid drugs over 5 years with positive TRAb. Researchers made the TCR library from RNA that was extracted from PBMCs. Overall study findings and caveats: Patients with persistent disease shared some 2,500 public clonotypes, outpacing the roughly 950 shared by new patients.

Investigators prepared the TCR beta libraries by applying iRepertoire HTBI primers and Arm-PCR of CDR3 regions. TCRdb redid the calling of the multiplex PCR reads with MiXCR, one entry per CDR3 protein. The table shows about 470,000 distinct CDR3 sequences, with roughly a fifth occurring only once. The sample here was peripheral blood mononuclear cells (PBMCs), taken when the disease was refractory, from a patient treated with antithyroid drugs. The origin of this receptor is a female donor with Graves disease.

The CDR3 reads CASSVGGNSLPGEQYF. The CDR3 nucleotides read TGTGCCAGCAGCGTAGGAGGGAATTCCCTTCCGGGTGAGCAGTACTTC. The genes are TRBV9 and TRBJ2-7; D possibly corresponds to TRBD2 (5 bases). Germline loops: CDR1 SGDLS, CDR2 YYNGEE. Trimming removed 0 bases at V and 7 bases at J, with 20 bases between. The CDR3 consists of 16 residues.